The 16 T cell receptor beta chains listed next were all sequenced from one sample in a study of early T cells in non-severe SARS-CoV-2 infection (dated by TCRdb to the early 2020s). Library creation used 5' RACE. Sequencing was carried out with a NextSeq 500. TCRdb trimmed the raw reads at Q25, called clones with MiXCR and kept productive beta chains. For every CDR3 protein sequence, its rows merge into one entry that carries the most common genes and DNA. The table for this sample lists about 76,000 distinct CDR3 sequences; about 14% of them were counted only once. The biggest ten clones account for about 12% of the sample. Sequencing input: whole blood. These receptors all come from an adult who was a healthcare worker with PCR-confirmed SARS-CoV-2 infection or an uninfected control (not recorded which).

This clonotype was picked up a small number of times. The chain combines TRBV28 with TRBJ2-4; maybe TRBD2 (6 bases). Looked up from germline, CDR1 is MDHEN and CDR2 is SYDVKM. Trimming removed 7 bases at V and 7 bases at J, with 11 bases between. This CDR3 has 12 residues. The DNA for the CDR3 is TGTGCCAGCATCGGCCGGGGGAACATTCAGTACTTC. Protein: CASIGRGNIQYF.

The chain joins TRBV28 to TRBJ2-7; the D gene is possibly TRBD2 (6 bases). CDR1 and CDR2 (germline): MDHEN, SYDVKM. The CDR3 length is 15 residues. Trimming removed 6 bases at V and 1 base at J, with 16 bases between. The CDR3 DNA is TGTGCCAGCAGACATAGCGGAAGGAGTTCCTACGAGCAGTACTTC. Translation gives CASRHSGRSSYEQYF.

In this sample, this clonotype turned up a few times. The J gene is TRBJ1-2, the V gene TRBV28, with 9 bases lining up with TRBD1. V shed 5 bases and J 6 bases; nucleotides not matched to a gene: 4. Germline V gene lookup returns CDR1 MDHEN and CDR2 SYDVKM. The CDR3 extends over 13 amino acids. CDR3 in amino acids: CASSMTGGDGYTF. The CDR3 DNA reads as TGTGCCAGCAGTATGACAGGGGGAGATGGCTACACCTTC.

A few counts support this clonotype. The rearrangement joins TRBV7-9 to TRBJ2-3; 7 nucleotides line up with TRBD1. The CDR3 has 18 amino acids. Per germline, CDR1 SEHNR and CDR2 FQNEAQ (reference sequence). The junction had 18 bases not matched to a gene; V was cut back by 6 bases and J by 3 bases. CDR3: CASSLPGQSSSPTDTQYF. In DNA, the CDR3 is TGTGCCAGCAGTTTACCGGGACAGTCTTCGTCTCCGACAGATACGCAGTATTTT. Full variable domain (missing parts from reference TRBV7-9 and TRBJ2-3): DTGVSQNPRHKITKRGQNVTFRCDPISEHNRLYWYRQTLGQGPEFLTYFQNEAQLEKSRLLSDRFSAERPKGSFSTLEIQRTEQGDSAMYLCASSLPGQSSSPTDTQYFGPGTRLTVL.

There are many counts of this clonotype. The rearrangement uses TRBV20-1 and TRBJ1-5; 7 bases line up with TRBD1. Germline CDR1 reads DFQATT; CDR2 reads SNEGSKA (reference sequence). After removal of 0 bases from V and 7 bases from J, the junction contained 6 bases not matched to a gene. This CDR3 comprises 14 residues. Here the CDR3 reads CSARDSTGRQPQHF. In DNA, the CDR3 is TGCAGTGCTAGAGACTCGACAGGGCGCCAGCCCCAGCATTTT.

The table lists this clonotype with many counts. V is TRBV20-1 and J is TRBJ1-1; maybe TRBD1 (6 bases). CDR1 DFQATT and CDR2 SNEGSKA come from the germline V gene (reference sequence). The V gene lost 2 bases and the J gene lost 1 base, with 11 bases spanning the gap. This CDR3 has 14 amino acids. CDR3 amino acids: CSARPLQGNTEAFF. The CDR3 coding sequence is TGCAGTGCTAGACCCCTACAGGGGAACACTGAAGCTTTCTTT.

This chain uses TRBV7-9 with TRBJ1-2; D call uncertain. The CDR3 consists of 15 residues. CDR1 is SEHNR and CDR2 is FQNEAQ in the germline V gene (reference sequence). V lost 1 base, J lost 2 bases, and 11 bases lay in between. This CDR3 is CASSLGPGLNYGYTF. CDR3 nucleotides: TGTGCCAGCAGCTTAGGGCCTGGACTCAACTATGGCTACACCTTC.

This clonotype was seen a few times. In nucleotides, the CDR3 is TGTGCCAGCAGCCCCCGAATCTCCCTGGACCGACGAGAGACCCAGTACTTC. It codes for CASSPRISLDRRETQYF. The chain employs TRBV13 and TRBJ2-5; D unclear. The CDR3 has 17 residues. Germline V gene lookup returns CDR1 PRHDT and CDR2 FYEKMQ (reference sequence). Trimming cost V 5 bases and J 4 bases, with 23 bases left between them.

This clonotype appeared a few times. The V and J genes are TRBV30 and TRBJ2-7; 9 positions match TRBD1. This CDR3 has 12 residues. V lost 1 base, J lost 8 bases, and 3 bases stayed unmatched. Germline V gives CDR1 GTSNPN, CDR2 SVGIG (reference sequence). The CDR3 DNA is TGTGCCTGGAGTGAACAGGGGGCAAAGCAGTACTTC. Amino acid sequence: CAWSEQGAKQYF.

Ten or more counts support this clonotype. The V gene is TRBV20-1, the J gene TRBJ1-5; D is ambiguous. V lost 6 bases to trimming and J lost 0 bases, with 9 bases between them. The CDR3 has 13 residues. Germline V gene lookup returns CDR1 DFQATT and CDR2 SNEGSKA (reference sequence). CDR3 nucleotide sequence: TGCAGTGCGGCGGTGGGTAGCAATCAGCCCCAGCATTTT. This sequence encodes CSAAVGSNQPQHF.

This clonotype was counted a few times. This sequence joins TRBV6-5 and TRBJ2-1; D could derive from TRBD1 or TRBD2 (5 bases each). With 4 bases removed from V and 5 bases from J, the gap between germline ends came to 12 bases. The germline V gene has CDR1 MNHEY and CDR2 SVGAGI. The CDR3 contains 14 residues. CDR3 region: CASSSWDGNNEQFF. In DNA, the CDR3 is TGTGCCAGCAGTTCCTGGGACGGGAACAATGAGCAGTTCTTC.

The CDR3 bases are TGTGCCAGCAGGGGTGCCTCGACGGCCAGCTCCTATAATTCACCCCTCCACTTT. It translates to CASRGASTASSYNSPLHF. The rearrangement uses TRBV28 and TRBJ1-6; D gene unclear. Germline loops: CDR1 MDHEN, CDR2 SYDVKM. The CDR3 consists of 18 residues. V was pared by 6 bases and J by 0 bases, with 18 bases between.

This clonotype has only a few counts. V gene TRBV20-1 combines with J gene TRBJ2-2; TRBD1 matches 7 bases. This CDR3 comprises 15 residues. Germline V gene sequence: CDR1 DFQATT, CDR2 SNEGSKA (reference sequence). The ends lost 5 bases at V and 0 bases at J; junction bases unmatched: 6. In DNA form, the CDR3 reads TGCAGTGCTCCCGGGACAGTCGCGAACACCGGGGAGCTGTTTTTT. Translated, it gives CSAPGTVANTGELFF.

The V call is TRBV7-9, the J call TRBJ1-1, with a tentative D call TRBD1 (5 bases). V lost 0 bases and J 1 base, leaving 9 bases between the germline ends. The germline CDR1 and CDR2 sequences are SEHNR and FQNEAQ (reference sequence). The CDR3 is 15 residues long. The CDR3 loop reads CASSLAKTGNTEAFF. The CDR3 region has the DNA TGTGCCAGCAGCTTAGCGAAAACAGGGAACACTGAAGCTTTCTTT.

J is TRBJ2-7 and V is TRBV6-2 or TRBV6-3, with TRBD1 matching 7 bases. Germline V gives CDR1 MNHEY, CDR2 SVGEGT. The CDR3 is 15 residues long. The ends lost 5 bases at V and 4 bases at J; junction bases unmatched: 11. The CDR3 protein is CASSQLRGLGYEQYF. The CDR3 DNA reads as TGTGCCAGCAGTCAATTAAGGGGGCTAGGATACGAGCAGTACTTC.

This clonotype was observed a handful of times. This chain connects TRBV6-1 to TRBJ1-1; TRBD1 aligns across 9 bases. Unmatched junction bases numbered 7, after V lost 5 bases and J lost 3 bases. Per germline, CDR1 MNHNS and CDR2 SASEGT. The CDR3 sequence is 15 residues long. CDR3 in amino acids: CASSNFGQGHTEAFF. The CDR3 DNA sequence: TGTGCCAGCAGTAACTTCGGACAGGGGCACACTGAAGCTTTCTTT.